This note documents a single T cell receptor (beta chain) sequence. Germline CDR1 reads SGDLS; CDR2 reads YYNGEE. The V end lost 3 bases, the J end lost 9 bases, and 16 bases lay between the germline ends. This CDR3 is 14 amino acids long. Repertoires were generated with immunoSEQ multiplex PCR, while TCRdb's copy carries only in-frame clones and drops some. The data show fewer than 85,000 clones, with about 87% seen just once and 11% held by the top ten. These data come from a study of OX40 agonist ivuxolimab in advanced cancers. Sequenced material: CD4+ or CD8+ T cells sorted from blood, taken in a trial of the OX40 agonist ivuxolimab. This TCR was recovered from an adult with an advanced solid tumor such as melanoma, head and neck, liver or kidney cancer. The chain links TRBV9 to TRBJ2-1; D is ambiguous. CDR3 sequence reads: CASSAKPGSSEQFF. CDR3 nucleotides: TGTGCCAGCAGCGCCAAACCGGGTTCGAGTGAGCAGTTCTTC.